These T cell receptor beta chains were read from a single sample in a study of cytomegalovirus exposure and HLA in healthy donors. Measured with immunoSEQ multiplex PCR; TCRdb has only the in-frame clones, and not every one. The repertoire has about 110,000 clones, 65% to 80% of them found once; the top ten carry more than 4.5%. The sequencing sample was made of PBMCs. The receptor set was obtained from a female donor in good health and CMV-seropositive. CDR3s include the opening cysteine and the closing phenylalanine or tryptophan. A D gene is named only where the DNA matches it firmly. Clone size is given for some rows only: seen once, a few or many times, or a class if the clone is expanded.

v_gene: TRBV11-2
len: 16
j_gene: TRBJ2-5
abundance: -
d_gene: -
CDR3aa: CASSFDSFFREETQYF
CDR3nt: TGTGCCAGCAGCTTTGACAGTTTTTTTAGGGAAGAGACCCAGTACTTC

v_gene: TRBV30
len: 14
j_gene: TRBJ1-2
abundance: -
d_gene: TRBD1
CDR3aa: CAWSVVRQGGGYTF
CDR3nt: TGTGCCTGGAGTGTTGTCCGACAGGGCGGTGGCTACACCTTC

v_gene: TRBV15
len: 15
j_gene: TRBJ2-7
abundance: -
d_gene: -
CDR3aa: CATALDRGSSYEQYF
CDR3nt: TGTGCCACCGCTCTGGATCGAGGGAGCTCCTACGAGCAGTACTTC

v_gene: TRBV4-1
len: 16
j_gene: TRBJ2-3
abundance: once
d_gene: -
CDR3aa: CASSQVQGLSTDTQYF
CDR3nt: TGCGCCAGCAGCCAAGTACAGGGACTATCCACAGATACGCAGTATTTT

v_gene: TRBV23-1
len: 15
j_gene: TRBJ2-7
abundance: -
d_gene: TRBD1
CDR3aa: CASSQTGAISYEQYF
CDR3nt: TGCGCCAGCAGTCAAACAGGGGCGATCTCCTACGAGCAGTACTTC

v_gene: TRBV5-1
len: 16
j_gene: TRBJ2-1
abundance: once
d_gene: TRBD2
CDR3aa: CASSFAGTSGNNEQFF
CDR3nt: TGCGCCAGCAGCTTTGCCGGGACTAGCGGGAACAATGAGCAGTTCTTC

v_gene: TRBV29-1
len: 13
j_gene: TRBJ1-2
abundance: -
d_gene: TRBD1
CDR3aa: CSVAGQESRGYTF
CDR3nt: TGCAGCGTCGCAGGACAGGAATCGCGTGGCTACACCTTC

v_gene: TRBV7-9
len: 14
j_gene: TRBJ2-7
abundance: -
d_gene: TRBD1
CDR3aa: CASSPLTGPNEQYF
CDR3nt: TGTGCCAGCAGCCCCTTGACAGGGCCAAACGAGCAGTACTTC

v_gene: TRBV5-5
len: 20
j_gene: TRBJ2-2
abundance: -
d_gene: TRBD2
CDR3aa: CASSFGFQGLAGKNTGELFF
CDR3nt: TGTGCCAGCAGCTTCGGGTTTCAGGGACTAGCGGGTAAAAACACCGGGGAGCTGTTTTTT

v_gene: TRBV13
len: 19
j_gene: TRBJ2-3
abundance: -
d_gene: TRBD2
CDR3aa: CASSPQTSGGAPGTDTQYF
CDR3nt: TGTGCCAGCAGCCCTCAGACTAGCGGGGGGGCCCCCGGCACAGATACGCAGTATTTT

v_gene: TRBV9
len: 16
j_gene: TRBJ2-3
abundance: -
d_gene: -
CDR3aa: CASSVPTGRRADTQYF
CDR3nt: TGTGCCAGCAGCGTACCTACAGGGCGGCGCGCAGATACGCAGTATTTT

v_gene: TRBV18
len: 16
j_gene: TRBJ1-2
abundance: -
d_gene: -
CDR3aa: CASSPRDTAENYGYTF
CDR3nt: TGTGCCAGCTCACCACGGGACACCGCCGAGAACTATGGCTACACCTTC

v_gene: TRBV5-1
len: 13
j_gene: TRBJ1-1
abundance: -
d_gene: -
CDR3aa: CASSTTGFTEAFF
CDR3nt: TGCGCCAGCAGCACAACAGGGTTTACTGAAGCTTTCTTT

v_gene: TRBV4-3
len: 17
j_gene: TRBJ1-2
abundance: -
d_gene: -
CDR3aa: CASSQEPRPGTSDGYTF
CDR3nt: TGCGCCAGCAGCCAAGAACCTCGACCGGGGACATCGGATGGCTACACCTTC

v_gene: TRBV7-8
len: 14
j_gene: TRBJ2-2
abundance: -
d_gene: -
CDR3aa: CASSLLANTGELFF
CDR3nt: TGTGCCAGCAGCTTACTCGCGAACACCGGGGAGCTGTTTTTT

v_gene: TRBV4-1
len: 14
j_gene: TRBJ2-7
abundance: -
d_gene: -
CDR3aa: CASSQVSRVYEQYF
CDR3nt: TGCGCCAGCAGCCAAGTAAGCAGGGTCTACGAGCAGTACTTC

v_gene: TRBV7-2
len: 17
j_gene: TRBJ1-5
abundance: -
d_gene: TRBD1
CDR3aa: CASSPRMTGSSNQPQHF
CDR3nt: TGTGCCAGCAGCCCTAGAATGACAGGGTCTAGCAATCAGCCCCAGCATTTT

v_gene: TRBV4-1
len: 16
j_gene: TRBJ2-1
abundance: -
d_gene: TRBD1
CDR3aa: CASSQDHRGPYNEQFF
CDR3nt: TGCGCCAGCAGCCAAGATCACAGGGGCCCCTACAATGAGCAGTTCTTC

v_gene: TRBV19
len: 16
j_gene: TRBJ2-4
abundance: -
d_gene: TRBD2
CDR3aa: CASSRGTSGDKNIQYF
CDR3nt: TGTGCCAGTAGTCGGGGGACTAGCGGGGATAAAAACATTCAGTACTTC

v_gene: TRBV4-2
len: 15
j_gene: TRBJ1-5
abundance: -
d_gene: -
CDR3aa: CASSQGGQNDQPQHF
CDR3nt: TGTGCCAGCAGCCAAGGGGGACAAAATGATCAGCCCCAGCATTTT

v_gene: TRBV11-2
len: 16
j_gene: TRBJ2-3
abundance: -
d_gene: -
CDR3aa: CASSPGVRQDTDTQYF
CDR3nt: TGTGCCAGCAGCCCAGGGGTACGGCAGGACACAGATACGCAGTATTTT

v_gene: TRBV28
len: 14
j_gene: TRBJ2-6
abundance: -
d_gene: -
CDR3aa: CASLNPSGANVLTF
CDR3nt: TGTGCCAGCCTAAACCCCTCTGGGGCCAACGTCCTGACTTTC

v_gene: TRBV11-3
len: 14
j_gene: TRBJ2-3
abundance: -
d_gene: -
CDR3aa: CASSAAPSTDTQYF
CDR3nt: TGTGCCAGCAGCGCGGCGCCTAGCACAGATACGCAGTATTTT

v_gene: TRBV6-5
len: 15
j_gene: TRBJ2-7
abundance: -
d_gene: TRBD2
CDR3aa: CASSGPGLASYEQYF
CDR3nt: TGTGCCAGCAGTGGCCCGGGACTAGCGTCCTACGAGCAGTACTTC

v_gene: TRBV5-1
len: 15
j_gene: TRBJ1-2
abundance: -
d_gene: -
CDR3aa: CASSFGQTSNYGYTF
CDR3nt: TGCGCCAGCAGCTTCGGACAAACCTCTAACTATGGCTACACCTTC

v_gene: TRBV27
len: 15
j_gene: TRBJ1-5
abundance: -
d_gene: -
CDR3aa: CASSLLRGSNQPQHF
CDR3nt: TGTGCCAGCAGCCTTCTCCGGGGGAGCAATCAGCCCCAGCATTTT

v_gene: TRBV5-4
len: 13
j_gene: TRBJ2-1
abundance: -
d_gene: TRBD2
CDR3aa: CATKAGGNNEQFF
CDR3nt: TGTGCCACCAAGGCGGGAGGGAACAATGAGCAGTTCTTC

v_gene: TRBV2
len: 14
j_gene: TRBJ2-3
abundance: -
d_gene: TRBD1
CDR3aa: CASRRDRNTDTQYF
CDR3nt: TGTGCCAGCAGAAGGGACAGAAACACAGATACGCAGTATTTT

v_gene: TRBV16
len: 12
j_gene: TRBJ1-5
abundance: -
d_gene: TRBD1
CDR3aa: CASTTGGQPQHF
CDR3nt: TGTGCCAGTACAACAGGGGGCCAGCCCCAGCATTTT

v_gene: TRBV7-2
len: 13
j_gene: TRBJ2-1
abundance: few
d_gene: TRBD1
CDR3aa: CASSPRGQGASFF
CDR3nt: TGTGCCAGCAGCCCACGGGGGCAGGGGGCGTCGTTCTTC

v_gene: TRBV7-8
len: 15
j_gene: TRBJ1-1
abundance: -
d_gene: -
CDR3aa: CASSPPNRQNTEAFF
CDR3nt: TGTGCCAGCAGCCCCCCAAACAGACAGAACACTGAAGCTTTCTTT

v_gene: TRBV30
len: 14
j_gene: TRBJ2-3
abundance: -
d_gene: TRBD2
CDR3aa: CAWGIGGALDTQYF
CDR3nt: TGTGCCTGGGGAATCGGGGGGGCGTTAGATACGCAGTATTTT

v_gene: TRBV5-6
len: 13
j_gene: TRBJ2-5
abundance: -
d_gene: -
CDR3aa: CASSLAGGETQYF
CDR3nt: TGTGCCAGCAGCCTAGCCGGTGGAGAGACCCAGTACTTC

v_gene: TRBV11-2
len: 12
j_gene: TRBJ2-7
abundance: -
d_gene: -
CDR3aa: CASRRGGDEQYF
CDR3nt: TGTGCCAGCCGAAGGGGCGGGGACGAGCAGTACTTC

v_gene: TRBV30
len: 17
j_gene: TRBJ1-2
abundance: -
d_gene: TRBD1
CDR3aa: CAWSRPGQGENNYGYTF
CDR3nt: TGTGCCTGGAGTCGCCCGGGACAGGGGGAGAATAACTATGGCTACACCTTC

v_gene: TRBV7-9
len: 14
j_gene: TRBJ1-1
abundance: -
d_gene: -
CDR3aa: CASSLLQGNTEAFF
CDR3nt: TGTGCCAGCAGCTTGTTACAGGGGAACACTGAAGCTTTCTTT

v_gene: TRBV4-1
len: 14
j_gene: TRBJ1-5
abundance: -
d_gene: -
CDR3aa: CASSQGQWDQPQHF
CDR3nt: TGCGCCAGCAGCCAGGGCCAGTGGGATCAGCCCCAGCATTTT

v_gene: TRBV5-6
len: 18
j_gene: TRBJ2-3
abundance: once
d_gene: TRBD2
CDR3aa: CASSFRTSGRRDTDTQYF
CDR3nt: TGTGCCAGCAGCTTCAGGACTAGCGGGAGGCGGGATACAGATACGCAGTATTTT

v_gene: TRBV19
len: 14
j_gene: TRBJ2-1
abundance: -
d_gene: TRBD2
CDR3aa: CASFSGGAIHEQFF
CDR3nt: TGTGCCAGTTTTAGCGGGGGGGCCATCCATGAGCAGTTCTTC

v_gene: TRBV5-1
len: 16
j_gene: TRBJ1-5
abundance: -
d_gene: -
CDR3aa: CASSLNPGGGNQPQHF
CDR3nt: TGCGCCAGCAGCTTGAATCCGGGGGGCGGGAATCAGCCCCAGCATTTT

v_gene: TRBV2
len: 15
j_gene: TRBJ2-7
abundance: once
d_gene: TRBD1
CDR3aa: CASRHDRAYNYEQYF
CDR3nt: TGTGCCAGCAGACATGACAGGGCTTATAACTACGAGCAGTACTTC

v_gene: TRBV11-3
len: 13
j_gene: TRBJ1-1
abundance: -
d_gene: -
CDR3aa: CASSLTVNTEAFF
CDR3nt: TGTGCCAGCAGCTTAACGGTAAACACTGAAGCTTTCTTT

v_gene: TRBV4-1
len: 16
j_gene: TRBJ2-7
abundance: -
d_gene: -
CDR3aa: CASSQGGLDRTYEQYF
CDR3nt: TGCGCCAGCAGCCAAGGTGGTTTGGACCGGACATACGAGCAGTACTTC

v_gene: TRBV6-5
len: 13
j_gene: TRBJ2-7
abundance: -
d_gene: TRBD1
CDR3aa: CATSGTGLDEQYF
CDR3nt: TGTGCCACGTCCGGGACAGGTTTAGACGAGCAGTACTTC

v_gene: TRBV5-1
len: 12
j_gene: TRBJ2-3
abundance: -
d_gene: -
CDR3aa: CASSDQGDTQYF
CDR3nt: TGCGCCAGCAGTGACCAGGGAGATACGCAGTATTTT

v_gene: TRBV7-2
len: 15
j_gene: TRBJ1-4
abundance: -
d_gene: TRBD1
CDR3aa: CASSDRGLGNEKLFF
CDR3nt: TGTGCCAGCAGCGACAGGGGGCTTGGTAATGAAAAACTGTTTTTT

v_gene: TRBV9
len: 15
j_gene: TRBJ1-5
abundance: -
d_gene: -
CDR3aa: CASSVGGARYQPQHF
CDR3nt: TGTGCCAGCAGCGTAGGAGGAGCCCGATATCAGCCCCAGCATTTT

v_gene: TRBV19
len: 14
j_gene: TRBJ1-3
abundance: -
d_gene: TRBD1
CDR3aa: CASRTTGDGNTIYF
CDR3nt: TGTGCCAGTAGGACAACAGGGGATGGAAACACCATATATTTT

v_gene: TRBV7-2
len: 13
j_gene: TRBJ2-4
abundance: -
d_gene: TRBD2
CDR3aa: CASSLPGGLIQYF
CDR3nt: TGTGCCAGCAGCTTACCGGGAGGGCTCATTCAGTACTTC

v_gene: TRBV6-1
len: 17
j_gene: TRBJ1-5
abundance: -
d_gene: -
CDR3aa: CASSAELAGYSNQPQHF
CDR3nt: TGTGCCAGCAGTGCTGAATTGGCAGGATATAGCAATCAGCCCCAGCATTTT

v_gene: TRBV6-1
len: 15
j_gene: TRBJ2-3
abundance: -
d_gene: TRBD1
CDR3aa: CASSARDRARDTQYF
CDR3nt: TGTGCCAGCAGTGCCCGCGACAGGGCCCGAGATACGCAGTATTTT

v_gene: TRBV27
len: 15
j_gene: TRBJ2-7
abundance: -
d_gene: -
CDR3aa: CASSSAGHSSYEQYF
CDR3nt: TGTGCCAGCAGTTCGGCTGGTCACAGCTCCTACGAGCAGTACTTC

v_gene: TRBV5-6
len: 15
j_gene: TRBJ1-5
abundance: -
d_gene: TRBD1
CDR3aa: CASSLGTGVGQPQHF
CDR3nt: TGTGCCAGCAGCTTGGGGACAGGGGTTGGTCAGCCCCAGCATTTT

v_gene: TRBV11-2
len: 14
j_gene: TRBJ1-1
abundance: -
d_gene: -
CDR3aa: CASSPRPGNTEAFF
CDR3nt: TGTGCCAGCAGCCCGCGCCCGGGGAACACTGAAGCTTTCTTT

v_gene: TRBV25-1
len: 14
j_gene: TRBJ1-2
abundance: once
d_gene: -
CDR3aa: CATLAGKQGMGYTF
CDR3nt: TGTGCCACCCTCGCTGGTAAACAGGGAATGGGCTACACCTTC

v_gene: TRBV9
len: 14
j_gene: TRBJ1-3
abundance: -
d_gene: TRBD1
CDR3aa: CASSGAGGTNTIYF
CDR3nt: TGTGCCAGCAGCGGCGCAGGGGGAACAAACACCATATATTTT

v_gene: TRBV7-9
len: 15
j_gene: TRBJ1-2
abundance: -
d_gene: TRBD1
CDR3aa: CASSLGQGIGYGYTF
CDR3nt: TGTGCCAGCAGCTTAGGACAGGGAATCGGGTATGGCTACACCTTC

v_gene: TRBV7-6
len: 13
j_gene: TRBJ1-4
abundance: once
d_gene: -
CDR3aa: CASSAYPLGKLFF
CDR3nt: TGTGCCAGCAGCGCCTACCCGCTAGGAAAGCTGTTTTTT

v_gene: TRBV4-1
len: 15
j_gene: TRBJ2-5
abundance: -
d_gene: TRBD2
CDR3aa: CASSQHPGLGETQYF
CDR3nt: TGCGCCAGCAGCCAACATCCGGGACTAGGGGAGACCCAGTACTTC

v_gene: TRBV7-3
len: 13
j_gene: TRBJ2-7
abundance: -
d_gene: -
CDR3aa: CASSYTPGPEQYF
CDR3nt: TGTGCCAGCAGCTATACCCCAGGGCCCGAGCAGTACTTC